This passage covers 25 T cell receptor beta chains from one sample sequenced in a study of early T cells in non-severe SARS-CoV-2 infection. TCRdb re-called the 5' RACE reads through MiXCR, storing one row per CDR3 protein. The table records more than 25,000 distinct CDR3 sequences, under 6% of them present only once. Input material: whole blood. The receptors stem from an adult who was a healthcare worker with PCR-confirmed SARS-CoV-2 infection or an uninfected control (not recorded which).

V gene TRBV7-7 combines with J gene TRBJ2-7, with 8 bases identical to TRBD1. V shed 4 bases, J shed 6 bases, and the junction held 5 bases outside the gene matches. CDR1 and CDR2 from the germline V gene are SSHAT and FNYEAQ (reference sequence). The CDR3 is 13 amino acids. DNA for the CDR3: TGTGCCAGCAGCTCAGACAGGGGAGGCGAGCAGTACTTC. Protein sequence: CASSSDRGGEQYF.

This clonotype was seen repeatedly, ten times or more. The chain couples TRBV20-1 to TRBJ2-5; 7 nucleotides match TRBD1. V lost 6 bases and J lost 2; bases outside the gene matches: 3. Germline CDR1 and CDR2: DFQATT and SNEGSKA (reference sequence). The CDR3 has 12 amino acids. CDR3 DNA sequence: TGCAGTGCACGGACAGGTCAAGAGACCCAGTACTTC. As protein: CSARTGQETQYF.

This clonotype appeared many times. CDR3 region: CASSPSSGGALNEQFF. The CDR3 coding sequence is TGTGCCAGCAGTCCCTCTAGCGGGGGGGCACTGAATGAGCAGTTCTTC. The chain carries TRBV6-4 and TRBJ2-1, with 12 nucleotides matching TRBD2. J was trimmed by 7 bases and V by 5 bases; bases with no gene match: 9. Per the germline V gene, CDR1 is MRHNA and CDR2 is SNTAGT. The CDR3 has 16 residues.

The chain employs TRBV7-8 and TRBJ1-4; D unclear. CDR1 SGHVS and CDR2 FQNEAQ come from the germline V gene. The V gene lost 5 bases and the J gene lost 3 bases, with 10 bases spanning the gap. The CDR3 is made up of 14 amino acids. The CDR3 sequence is CASSPGGPNEKLFF. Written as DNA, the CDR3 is TGTGCCAGCAGCCCCGGAGGGCCTAATGAAAAACTGTTTTTT.

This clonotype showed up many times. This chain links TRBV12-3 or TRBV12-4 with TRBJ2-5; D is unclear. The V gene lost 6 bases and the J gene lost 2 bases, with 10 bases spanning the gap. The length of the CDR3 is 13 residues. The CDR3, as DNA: TGTGCCAGCAGCGCGACGGAACAAGAGACCCAGTACTTC. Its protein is CASSATEQETQYF.

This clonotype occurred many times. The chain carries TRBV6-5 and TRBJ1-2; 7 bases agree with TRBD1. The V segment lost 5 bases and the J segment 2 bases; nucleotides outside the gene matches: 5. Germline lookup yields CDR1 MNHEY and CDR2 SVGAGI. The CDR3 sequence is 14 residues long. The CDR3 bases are TGTGCCAGCAGTAATTTCAGGGGGAACTATGGCTACACCTTC. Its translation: CASSNFRGNYGYTF.

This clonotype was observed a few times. Here the CDR3 DNA reads TGTGCCAGCTCACCGGCCTTGACAGTCTCTGGAAACACCATATATTTT. It is translated as CASSPALTVSGNTIYF. This sequence joins TRBV18 and TRBJ1-3; a weak D match, TRBD1 (5 bases). This CDR3 spans 16 amino acids. The V gene's germline CDR1 is KGHSH and CDR2 LQKENI. V lost 3 bases and J lost 0, with 12 bases in between.

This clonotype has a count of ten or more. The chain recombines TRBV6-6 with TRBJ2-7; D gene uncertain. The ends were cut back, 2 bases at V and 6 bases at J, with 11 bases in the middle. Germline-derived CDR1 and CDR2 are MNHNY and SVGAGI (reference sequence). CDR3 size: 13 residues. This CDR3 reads CASSYAAASEQYF. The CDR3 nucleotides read TGTGCCAGCAGTTACGCGGCAGCATCCGAGCAGTACTTC.

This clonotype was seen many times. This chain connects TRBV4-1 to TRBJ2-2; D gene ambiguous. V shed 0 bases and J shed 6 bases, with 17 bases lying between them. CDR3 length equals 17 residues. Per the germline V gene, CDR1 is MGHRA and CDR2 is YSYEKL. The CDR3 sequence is CASSQDTQDGQAGELFF. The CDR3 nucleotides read TGCGCCAGCAGCCAAGATACCCAGGATGGTCAAGCCGGGGAGCTGTTTTTT.

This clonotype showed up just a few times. The CDR3 DNA reads as TGTGCCAGCAGCCAGGACAGGGCATTGGGCTACAATGAGCAGTTCTTC. Translation: CASSQDRALGYNEQFF. The gene calls are TRBV5-6 and TRBJ2-1, with 8 bases lining up with TRBD1. The junction had 9 bases not matched to a gene; V was cut back by 4 bases and J by 3 bases. CDR1 SGHDT and CDR2 YYEEEE come from the germline V gene. This CDR3 is 16 amino acids long.

The DNA of the CDR3 is TGTGCCAGCAAACGGGGGATTCCTGGGGCCAACGTCCTGACTTTC. Protein product: CASKRGIPGANVLTF. This chain connects TRBV13 to TRBJ2-6; a possible D gene is TRBD2 (6 bases). The germline V gene has CDR1 PRHDT and CDR2 FYEKMQ (reference sequence). CDR3 length equals 15 residues. Trimming stripped 7 bases from V and 2 bases from J, with 12 bases between.

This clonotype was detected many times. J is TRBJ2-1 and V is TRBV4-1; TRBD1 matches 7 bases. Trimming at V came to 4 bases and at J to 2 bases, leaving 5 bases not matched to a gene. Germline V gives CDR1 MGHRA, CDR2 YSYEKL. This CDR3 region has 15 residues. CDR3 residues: CASSLPGQTYNEQFF. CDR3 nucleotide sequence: TGCGCCAGCAGCCTTCCGGGACAGACCTACAATGAGCAGTTCTTC.

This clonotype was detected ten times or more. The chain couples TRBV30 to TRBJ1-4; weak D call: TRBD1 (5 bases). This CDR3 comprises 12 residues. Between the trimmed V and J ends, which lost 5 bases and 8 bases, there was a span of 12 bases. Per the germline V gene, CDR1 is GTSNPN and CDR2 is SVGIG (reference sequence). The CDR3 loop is CAWGTGSEKLFF. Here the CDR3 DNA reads TGTGCCTGGGGGACGGGATCGGAAAAACTGTTTTTT.

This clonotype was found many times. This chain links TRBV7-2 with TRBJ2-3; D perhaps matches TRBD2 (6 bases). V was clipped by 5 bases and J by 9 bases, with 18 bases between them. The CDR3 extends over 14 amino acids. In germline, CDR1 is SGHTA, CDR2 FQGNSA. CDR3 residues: CASSPPSGVRTQYF. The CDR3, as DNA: TGTGCCAGCAGCCCCCCCTCGGGGGTTCGAACGCAGTATTTT.

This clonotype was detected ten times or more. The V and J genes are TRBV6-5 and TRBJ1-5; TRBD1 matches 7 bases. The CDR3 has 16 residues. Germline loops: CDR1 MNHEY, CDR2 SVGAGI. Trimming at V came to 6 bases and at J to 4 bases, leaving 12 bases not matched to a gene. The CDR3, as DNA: TGTGCCAGCAGCTCCTCGACAGGGAGGCCTAATCAGCCCCAGCATTTT. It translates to CASSSSTGRPNQPQHF.

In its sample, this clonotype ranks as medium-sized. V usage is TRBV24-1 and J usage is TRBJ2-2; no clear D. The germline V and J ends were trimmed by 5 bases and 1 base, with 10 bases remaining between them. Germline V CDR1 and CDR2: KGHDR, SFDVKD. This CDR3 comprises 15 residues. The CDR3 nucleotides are TGTGCCACCAGTGCGTCATCGGGGAACACCGGGGAGCTGTTTTTT. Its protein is CATSASSGNTGELFF.

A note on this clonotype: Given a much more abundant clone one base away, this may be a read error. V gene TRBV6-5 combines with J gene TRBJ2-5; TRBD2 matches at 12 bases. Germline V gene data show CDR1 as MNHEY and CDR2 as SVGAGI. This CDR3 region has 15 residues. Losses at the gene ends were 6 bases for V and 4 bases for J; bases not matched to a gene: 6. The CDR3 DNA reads TGTGCCAGCAGCGCGCGACTAGCGGGGGCAGAGACCCAGTACTTC. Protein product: CASSARLAGAETQYF.

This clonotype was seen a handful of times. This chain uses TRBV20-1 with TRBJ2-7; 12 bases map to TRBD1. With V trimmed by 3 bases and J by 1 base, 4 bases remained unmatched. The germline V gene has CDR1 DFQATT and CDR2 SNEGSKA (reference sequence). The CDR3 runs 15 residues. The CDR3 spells CSARGQGAVSYEQYF. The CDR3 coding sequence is TGCAGTGCTAGGGGACAGGGGGCTGTATCCTACGAGCAGTACTTC.

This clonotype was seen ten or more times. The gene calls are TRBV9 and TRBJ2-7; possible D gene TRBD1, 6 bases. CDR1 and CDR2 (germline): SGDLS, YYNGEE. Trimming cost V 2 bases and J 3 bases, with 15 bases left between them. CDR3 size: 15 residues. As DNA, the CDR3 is TGTGCCAGCAGCGTGGGCCCTCTACAGGGCTACGAGCAGTACTTC. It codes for CASSVGPLQGYEQYF.

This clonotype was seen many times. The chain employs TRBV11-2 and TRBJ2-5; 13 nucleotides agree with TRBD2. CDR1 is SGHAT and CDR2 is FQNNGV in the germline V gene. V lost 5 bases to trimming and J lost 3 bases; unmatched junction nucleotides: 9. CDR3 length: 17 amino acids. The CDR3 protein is CASSMTSGGKGEETQYF. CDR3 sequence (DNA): TGTGCCAGCAGCATGACTAGCGGGGGGAAAGGAGAAGAGACCCAGTACTTC.

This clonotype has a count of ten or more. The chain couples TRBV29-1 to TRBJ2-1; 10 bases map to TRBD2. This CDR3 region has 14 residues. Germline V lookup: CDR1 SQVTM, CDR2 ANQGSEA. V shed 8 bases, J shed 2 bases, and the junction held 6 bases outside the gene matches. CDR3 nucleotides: TGCAGCTTAATTAGCGGGGGGCCCTACAATGAGCAGTTCTTC. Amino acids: CSLISGGPYNEQFF.

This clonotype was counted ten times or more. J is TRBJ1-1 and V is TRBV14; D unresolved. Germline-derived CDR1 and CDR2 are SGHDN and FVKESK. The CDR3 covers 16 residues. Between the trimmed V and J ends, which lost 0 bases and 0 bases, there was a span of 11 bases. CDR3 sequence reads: CASSQDSLFMNTEAFF. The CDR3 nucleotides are TGTGCCAGCAGCCAAGATTCCCTGTTCATGAACACTGAAGCTTTCTTT.

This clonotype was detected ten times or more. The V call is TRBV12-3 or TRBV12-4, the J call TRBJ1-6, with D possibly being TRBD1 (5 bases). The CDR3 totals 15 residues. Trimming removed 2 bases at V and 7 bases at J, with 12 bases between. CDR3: CASSLTTGPNSPLHF. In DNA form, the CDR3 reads TGTGCCAGCAGTTTAACTACGGGACCGAATTCACCCCTCCACTTT.

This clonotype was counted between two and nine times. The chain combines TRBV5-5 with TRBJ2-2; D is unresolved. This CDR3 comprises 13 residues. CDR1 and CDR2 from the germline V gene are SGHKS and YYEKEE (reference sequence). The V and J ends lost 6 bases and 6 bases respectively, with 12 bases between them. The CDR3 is CASNLQKAGELFF. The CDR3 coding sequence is TGTGCCAGCAATCTACAGAAGGCCGGGGAGCTGTTTTTT.

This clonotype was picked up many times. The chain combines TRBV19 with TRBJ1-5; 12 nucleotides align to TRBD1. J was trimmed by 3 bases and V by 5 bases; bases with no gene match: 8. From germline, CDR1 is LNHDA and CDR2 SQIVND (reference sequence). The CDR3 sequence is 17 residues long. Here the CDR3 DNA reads TGTGCCAGTAGTGGATACCCGGGACAGGGGGCCAATCAGCCCCAGCATTTT. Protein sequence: CASSGYPGQGANQPQHF.